Each of the 16 T cell receptor beta chains below was sequenced from the same sample in a study of regulatory T cells in long-lasting Graves disease. For TCR beta, libraries came from iRepertoire HTBI primers and Arm-PCR of CDR3 regions. TCRdb reprocessed the multiplex PCR reads via MiXCR and lists one record per CDR3 protein. The repertoire holds about 420,000 distinct CDR3 sequences, 15% to 20% seen once, with 20% to 25% in the top ten. Time point described: newly diagnosed GD, antithyroid drugs for less than 3 months. There was RNA extracted from PBMCs, and the TCR library was made from it. These data were also filed under a second study, of T cells in Graves' hyperthyroidism and ophthalmopathy.

This specimen was peripheral blood mononuclear cells (PBMCs), taken at new diagnosis, from a patient treated with antithyroid drugs. All receptors derive from a woman aged 18-29 years with Graves disease.

In nucleotides, the CDR3 is TGTGCCAGTAGTATAGGAGGGGACCACCAGCCCCAGCATTTT. Amino acid sequence: CASSIGGDHQPQHF. The chain joins TRBV19 to TRBJ1-5; TRBD1 is a possible D gene (5 bases). Germline V gene sequence: CDR1 LNHDA, CDR2 SQIVND (reference sequence). The CDR3 covers 14 residues. V lost 1 base to trimming and J lost 7 bases, with 11 bases between them.

The chain employs TRBV28 and TRBJ1-1; no definite D call. Trimming removed 3 bases at V and 0 bases at J, with 8 bases between. Germline V gene lookup returns CDR1 MDHEN and CDR2 SYDVKM. The CDR3 extends over 14 amino acids. Here the CDR3 reads CASSFWGLNTEAFF. CDR3 sequence (DNA): TGTGCCAGCAGTTTCTGGGGTTTGAACACTGAAGCTTTCTTT. Full variable domain (outside the CDR3, taken from reference TRBV28 and TRBJ1-1): DVKVTQSSRYLVKRTGEKVFLECVQDMDHENMFWYRQDPGLGLRLIYFSYDVKMKEKGDIPEGYSVSREKKERFSLILESASTNQTSMYLCASSFWGLNTEAFFGQGTRLTVV.

The rearrangement links TRBV27 to TRBJ2-2; D call uncertain. The CDR3 has 14 amino acids. Trimming left V 10 bases short and J 0 bases short, with 12 bases between. The germline V gene encodes CDR1 MNHEY and CDR2 SMNVEV (reference sequence). CDR3 DNA sequence: TGTGCCACCGCACAAGAAACGAACACCGGGGAGCTGTTTTTT. Translating it yields CATAQETNTGELFF.

This clonotype was counted a few times. The chain joins TRBV4-1 to TRBJ2-3, with a tentative D call TRBD2 (5 bases). Between the trimmed V and J ends, which lost 1 base and 5 bases, there was a span of 13 bases. This CDR3 is built from 15 residues. The germline CDR1 and CDR2 sequences are MGHRA and YSYEKL. CDR3 coding DNA: TGCGCCAGCAGCCAAGGGGGAGCTGCGGGAGATACGCAGTATTTT. As protein: CASSQGGAAGDTQYF.

This clonotype has only a few counts. The rearrangement uses TRBV10-3 and TRBJ1-6; D is undetermined. V was pared by 3 bases and J by 6 bases, with 15 bases between. The germline V gene encodes CDR1 ENHRY and CDR2 SYGVKD. The length of the CDR3 is 16 residues. The CDR3 loop is CAISDGGQNTNSPLHF. CDR3 sequence (DNA): TGTGCCATCAGTGATGGAGGGCAAAACACTAATTCACCCCTCCACTTT.

This clonotype was recorded at least ten times. The rearrangement joins TRBV18 to TRBJ1-1, with D unresolved. V lost 6 bases to trimming and J lost 5 bases, with 10 bases between them. The germline CDR1 and CDR2 sequences are KGHSH and LQKENI. This CDR3 region has 12 residues. The CDR3 DNA follows: TGTGCCAGCTCCTCACCGCCGACTGAAGCTTTCTTT. Translation gives CASSSPPTEAFF.

This clonotype was observed many times. The CDR3 reads CASSPERAIAYEQYF. The CDR3 DNA sequence: TGTGCCAGCTCACCAGAAAGGGCAATCGCCTACGAGCAGTACTTC. The chain joins TRBV18 to TRBJ2-7; D ambiguous. Germline loops: CDR1 KGHSH, CDR2 LQKENI. This CDR3 has 15 residues. V was clipped by 2 bases and J by 2 bases, with 13 bases between them.

This clonotype was counted at least ten times. V and J are TRBV20-1 and TRBJ2-3; no reliable D call. This CDR3 has 11 amino acids. V was clipped by 4 bases and J by 7 bases, with 9 bases between them. From germline, CDR1 is DFQATT and CDR2 SNEGSKA (reference sequence). The CDR3 loop is CSAIPEHTQYF. CDR3 in DNA: TGCAGTGCTATTCCCGAGCATACGCAGTATTTT.

A word on this clonotype: A far larger clone is a single base away, which makes a read error likely. This sequence joins TRBV28 and TRBJ2-1; D is possibly TRBD2 (6 bases). This CDR3 has 13 residues. Germline CDR1 is MDHEN and CDR2 is SYDVKM. The V gene lost 7 bases and the J gene lost 10 bases, with 17 bases spanning the gap. The CDR3 bases are TGTGCCAGCATTTCTGGAGGGAGTAAAGAGCAGTTCTTC. This sequence encodes CASISGGSKEQFF.

This clonotype was counted many times. The chain links TRBV12-3 or TRBV12-4 to TRBJ1-1; D is possibly TRBD1 (5 bases). CDR3 size: 14 residues. Trimming took off 2 bases at V and 3 bases at J, with 10 bases between the two ends. In DNA form, the CDR3 reads TGTGCCAGCAGTTTACAGGGAGGGGACACTGAAGCTTTCTTT. Translated, it gives CASSLQGGDTEAFF.

A few counts support this clonotype. The genes are TRBV10-3 and TRBJ2-2; 10 bases are a match to TRBD2. V shed 3 bases, J shed 3 bases, and the junction held 4 bases outside the gene matches. The CDR3 extends over 16 amino acids. Germline loops: CDR1 ENHRY, CDR2 SYGVKD. CDR3 in DNA: TGTGCCATCAGTGAAACTAGCGGGACCTACACCGGGGAGCTGTTTTTT. It codes for CAISETSGTYTGELFF.

The sample holds many counts of this clonotype. The chain has TRBV3-1 and TRBJ2-1; D is undetermined. Trimming pared 1 base from V and 6 bases from J, leaving 10 bases between. The germline CDR1 and CDR2 sequences are LGHDT and YNNKEL (reference sequence). The CDR3 is 14 amino acids. CDR3 DNA sequence: TGTGCCAGCAGCCAAGTTGTCGCCGGCAATGAGCAGTTCTTC. Translating it yields CASSQVVAGNEQFF.

This clonotype was observed many times. The chain has TRBV5-4 and TRBJ2-3; the D gene is possibly TRBD2 (6 bases). Germline V gives CDR1 SGHNT, CDR2 YYREEE (reference sequence). Between the trimmed V and J ends, which lost 0 bases and 1 base, there was a span of 12 bases. The CDR3 is made up of 16 amino acids. CDR3 nucleotides: TGTGCCAGCAGCTTGGTCGCGGGATACGGCACAGATACGCAGTATTTT. Encoded protein: CASSLVAGYGTDTQYF. Full variable domain (missing parts from reference TRBV5-4 and TRBJ2-3): ETGVTQSPTHLIKTRGQQVTLRCSSQSGHNTVSWYQQALGQGPQFIFQYYREEENGRGNFPPRFSGLQFPNYSSELNVNALELDDSALYLCASSLVAGYGTDTQYFGPGTRLTVL.

The table lists this clonotype with many counts. The CDR3 reads CASSAAVGTGSSEAFF. The CDR3 nucleotides are TGTGCCAGCAGCGCGGCGGTGGGGACGGGATCGAGTGAAGCTTTCTTT. The chain joins TRBV12-3 or TRBV12-4 to TRBJ1-1, with D maybe TRBD1 (5 bases). V lost 6 bases and J 7 bases, leaving 24 bases between the germline ends. CDR3 length: 16 residues.

For the CDR3, the DNA is TGTGCCAGCAGCGTAAGCCGGGACAACTCCTACAATGAGCAGTTCTTC. This sequence encodes CASSVSRDNSYNEQFF. This sequence joins TRBV9 and TRBJ2-1; D possibly corresponds to TRBD1 (6 bases). Germline CDR1 SGDLS, CDR2 YYNGEE. Trimming removed 1 base from V and 0 bases from J, with 11 bases in between. The CDR3 runs to 16 residues.

The chain recombines TRBV20-1 with TRBJ2-1; 8 nucleotides agree with TRBD2. V was clipped by 5 bases and J by 5 bases; unmatched bases: 14. The length of the CDR3 is 16 residues. Germline loops: CDR1 DFQATT, CDR2 SNEGSKA (reference sequence). The DNA of the CDR3 is TGCAGTGCTTCCCCTCTGCTAGCGGGTGAAGACAATGAGCAGTTCTTC. Residues: CSASPLLAGEDNEQFF.